The source of this TCR beta chain is a study of T cell changes during pregnancy in multiple sclerosis. The table came from immunoSEQ multiplex PCR; TCRdb's copy has only in-frame clones and leaves some out. The data contain roughly 100,000 clones, 75% to 95% of them singletons. The CDR3 is 15 amino acids. Looked up from germline, CDR1 is MNHEY and CDR2 is SVGAGI. V lost 6 bases, J lost 6 bases, and 18 bases lay in between. The sequencing here drew on peripheral blood, taken after pregnancy. The chain joins TRBV6-5 to TRBJ1-5, with D perhaps TRBD1 (5 bases). This clonotype was obtained from a female donor in good health, enrolled as a control in a pregnancy study. CDR3 residues: CASSYQGGFSQPQHF. Here the CDR3 DNA reads TGTGCCAGCAGCTATCAGGGAGGTTTTAGTCAGCCCCAGCATTTT.